This T cell receptor beta chain was obtained from a study of CD8+ T cells in alopecia areata. Study as a whole: The drug, tofacitinib, lasted 6 to 18 months, followed by 6 months off drug.

Treatment defined: oral pan-JAK inhibitor, 5-10 mg twice daily. Extracted from the samples, RNA was reverse transcribed into cDNA to serve as the sequencing template. Using immunoSEQ multiplex PCR, the repertoire was profiled, and TCRdb retains in-frame clones only, with some absent. The sample lists some 150,000 clones; nearly 55% were seen once. Regarding the study as a whole: Numerous clones, expanded in lesions, remained in scalp and blood during tofacitinib.

V was trimmed by 7 bases and J by 7 bases, leaving 20 bases between them. Germline V gene lookup returns CDR1 SQVTM and CDR2 ANQGSEA. The CDR3 is 14 residues long. Comment on this clone: What it recognizes is unknown.

The starting material was CD8+ T cells sorted from blood, obtained at week 4, from a patient treated with tofacitinib. The sequence was obtained from a human donor with alopecia areata. The chain carries TRBV29-1 and TRBJ2-1; D could derive from TRBD1 or TRBD2 (5 bases each). The CDR3 is CSAWDPGLVNEQFF. In DNA form, the CDR3 reads TGCAGCGCGTGGGACCCAGGGTTGGTGAATGAGCAGTTCTTC.